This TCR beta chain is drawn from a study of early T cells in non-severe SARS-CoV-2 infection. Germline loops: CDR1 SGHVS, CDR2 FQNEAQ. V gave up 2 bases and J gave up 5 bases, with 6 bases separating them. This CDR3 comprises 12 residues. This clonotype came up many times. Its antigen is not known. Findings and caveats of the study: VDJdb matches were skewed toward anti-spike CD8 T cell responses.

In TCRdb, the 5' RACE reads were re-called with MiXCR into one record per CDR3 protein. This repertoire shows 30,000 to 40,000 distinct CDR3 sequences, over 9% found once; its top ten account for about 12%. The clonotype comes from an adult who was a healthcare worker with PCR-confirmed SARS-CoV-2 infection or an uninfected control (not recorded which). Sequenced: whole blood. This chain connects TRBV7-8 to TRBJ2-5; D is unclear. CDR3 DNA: TGTGCCAGCAGCTTAAACTCGGAGACCCAGTACTTC. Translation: CASSLNSETQYF. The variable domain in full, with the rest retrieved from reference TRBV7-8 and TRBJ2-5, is GAGVSQSPRYKVAKRGQDVALRCDPISGHVSLFWYQQALGQGPEFLTYFQNEAQLDKSGLPSDRFFAERPEGSVSTLKIQRTQQEDSAVYLCASSLNSETQYFGPGTRLLVL.